Each of the 20 T cell receptor beta chains below was sequenced from the same sample in a study of Ad26.COV2.S vaccination and SARS-CoV-2 variants (dated by TCRdb to the early 2020s). In the paper's terms, the treatment or condition label means: roughly 19 received Ad26.COV2.S at low or high dose, single or two shots; 5 received placebo; per-sample allocation not given. Repertoires of vaccine and placebo recipients were sequenced from samples collected on day 63 after the first injection. The library was prepared using the immunoSEQ multiplex PCR assay. Not all clones reach the TCRdb copy of this immuneACCESS table, which keeps in-frame sequences only. Checked studies attribute under half of the gap to unresolved V genes and leave the rest unexplained. The sample table records around 400,000 clones; around 90% of these occur just once. Together, the top ten hold 12% of the sample. This material consisted of peripheral blood, taken in a trial of Ad26.COV2.S vaccine versus placebo. The receptors here all came from a person aged 18-65 years who received the Ad26.COV2.S COVID-19 vaccine or a placebo.

V is TRBV9 and J is TRBJ2-1; 8 bases are shared with TRBD2. After removal of 3 bases from V and 3 bases from J, the junction contained 5 bases not matched to a gene. The CDR3 totals 15 residues. Germline CDR1 reads SGDLS; CDR2 reads YYNGEE. CDR3 coding DNA: TGTGCCAGCAGCGCTAGCGGGTTAAACTACAATGAGCAGTTCTTC. It specifies CASSASGLNYNEQFF.

For the CDR3, the DNA is TGCGCCAGCAGCGGAAGGGGCTCCTACGAGCAGTACTTC. Protein: CASSGRGSYEQYF. The chain uses TRBV5-1 and TRBJ2-7; maybe TRBD1 (5 bases). Between the trimmed V and J ends, which lost 4 bases and 0 bases, there was a span of 8 bases. This CDR3 contains 13 residues. CDR1 and CDR2 from the germline V gene are SGHRS and YFSETQ.

This chain connects TRBV7-9 to TRBJ2-1; D possibly uses TRBD1 or TRBD2 (8 bases each). The CDR3 runs to 17 residues. Germline CDR1 and CDR2: SEHNR and FQNEAQ (reference sequence). Trimming pared 4 bases from V and 8 bases from J, leaving 24 bases between. The CDR3 DNA sequence: TGTGCCAGCAGCTCGCGAGACAGGGGACGGGAGGGGGATGAGCAGTTCTTC. Translation gives CASSSRDRGREGDEQFF.

The rearrangement joins TRBV19 to TRBJ1-5, with a possible D match to TRBD1 (6 bases). Germline V gene lookup returns CDR1 LNHDA and CDR2 SQIVND (reference sequence). The V end lost 9 bases, the J end lost 1 base, and 13 bases lay between the germline ends. The CDR3 is made up of 14 amino acids. CDR3 in amino acids: CASAKGGSNQPQHF. CDR3 DNA: TGTGCCAGCGCTAAGGGGGGCAGCAATCAGCCCCAGCATTTT.

This clone has a single count. This chain joins TRBV12-3 or TRBV12-4 and TRBJ2-5; the D gene is possibly TRBD2 (5 bases). CDR3 length: 13 residues. V gave up 5 bases and J gave up 1 base, with 8 bases separating them. CDR3: CASSVRGQETQYF. DNA of the CDR3: TGTGCCAGCAGTGTCCGGGGCCAAGAGACCCAGTACTTC.

The V and J genes are TRBV15 and TRBJ2-2; 8 nucleotides agree with TRBD2. The CDR3 is made up of 18 amino acids. CDR1 is LNHNV and CDR2 is YYDKDF in the germline V gene (reference sequence). Trimming took 0 bases from V and 4 from J; bases not matched to a gene: 10. The CDR3 loop is CATSRDLRAGVFTGELFF. CDR3 bases: TGTGCCACCAGCAGAGATCTCCGAGCGGGAGTCTTCACCGGGGAGCTGTTTTTT.

The chain carries TRBV7-8 and TRBJ2-1; possible D gene TRBD2, 6 bases. This CDR3 comprises 14 residues. Trimming took 2 bases from V and 6 from J, leaving 11 bases between them. Germline CDR1 reads SGHVS; CDR2 reads FQNEAQ. DNA of the CDR3: TGTGCCAGCAGCTTAATGGGCGGGACCAATGAGCAGTTCTTC. It specifies CASSLMGGTNEQFF.

The chain employs TRBV12-3 or TRBV12-4 and TRBJ1-1; D is undetermined. This CDR3 has 12 residues. Trimming took off 6 bases at V and 6 bases at J, with 11 bases between the two ends. CDR3 residues: CASRSLRAEAFF. CDR3 DNA sequence: TGTGCCAGCAGATCGCTAAGGGCTGAAGCTTTCTTT.

This sequence joins TRBV7-9 and TRBJ2-6, with D perhaps TRBD1 or TRBD2 (5 bases each). V lost 10 bases, J lost 0 bases, and 19 bases lay in between. Per germline, CDR1 SEHNR and CDR2 FQNEAQ (reference sequence). CDR3 length: 17 residues. The CDR3: CATSGTPSDSGANVLTF. Here the CDR3 DNA reads TGTGCCACCTCCGGGACCCCATCTGACTCTGGGGCCAACGTCCTGACTTTC.

The J gene is TRBJ2-3, the V gene TRBV7-9; TRBD1 is a possible D gene (5 bases). Germline CDR1 reads SEHNR; CDR2 reads FQNEAQ (reference sequence). The V end lost 4 bases, the J end lost 2 bases, and 13 bases lay between the germline ends. The CDR3 totals 15 residues. CDR3 sequence reads: CASSSDSLYTDTQYF. The CDR3 coding sequence is TGTGCCAGCAGCTCCGACAGCCTCTACACAGATACGCAGTATTTT.

CDR3 loop: CASSSDSISYEQYF. In DNA form, the CDR3 reads TGTGCCAGCAGCTCGGACAGTATCTCCTACGAGCAGTACTTC. The J gene is TRBJ2-7, the V gene TRBV7-2, with a tentative D call TRBD1 (6 bases). CDR1 and CDR2 (germline): SGHTA, FQGNSA. Trimming removed 4 bases at V and 0 bases at J, with 10 bases between. This CDR3 region has 14 residues.

V and J are TRBV7-9 and TRBJ1-6; 12 bases line up with TRBD1. Germline V lookup: CDR1 SEHNR, CDR2 FQNEAQ (reference sequence). With V trimmed by 4 bases and J by 14 bases, 9 bases remained unmatched. The CDR3 runs to 15 residues. The CDR3 sequence: CASSYGTGGVKTLHF. The CDR3 bases are TGTGCCAGCAGCTACGGGACAGGGGGCGTTAAAACCCTCCACTTT.

J is TRBJ1-1 and V is TRBV7-6, with 9 bases identical to TRBD1. The CDR3 loop spans 18 amino acids. The germline V gene encodes CDR1 SGHVS and CDR2 FNYEAQ. The V gene end was trimmed by 2 bases and the J gene end by 4 bases; junction bases not matched to a gene: 14. The CDR3 nucleotides read TGTGCCAGCAGCTTATTATCCGGGACAGGGCATCATGGCACTGAAGCTTTCTTT. Amino acids: CASSLLSGTGHHGTEAFF.

The J gene is TRBJ2-1, the V gene TRBV14; possibly TRBD2 for D (6 bases). Germline-derived CDR1 and CDR2 are SGHDN and FVKESK. The germline V and J ends were trimmed by 0 bases and 0 bases, with 12 bases remaining between them. The CDR3 length is 17 residues. The DNA for the CDR3 is TGTGCCAGCAGCCAAGAATCGGGACTCAGCTCCTACAATGAGCAGTTCTTC. This encodes CASSQESGLSSYNEQFF.

The chain carries TRBV7-2 and TRBJ2-7, with D tentatively TRBD2 (6 bases). Germline CDR1 is SGHTA and CDR2 is FQGNSA. The CDR3 totals 14 residues. V gave up 8 bases and J gave up 6 bases, with 20 bases separating them. CDR3 amino acids: CASDWQGGKGEQYF. The CDR3 bases are TGTGCCAGCGATTGGCAGGGAGGAAAGGGCGAGCAGTACTTC.

The chain carries TRBV18 and TRBJ2-1; D might be TRBD2 (5 bases). Germline V gene sequence: CDR1 KGHSH, CDR2 LQKENI. The CDR3 has 15 amino acids. V shed 2 bases and J shed 0 bases, with 8 bases lying between them. The CDR3 reads CASSPVGSSYNEQFF. The CDR3 DNA reads as TGTGCCAGCTCACCAGTTGGGAGCTCCTACAATGAGCAGTTCTTC.

The chain couples TRBV7-2 to TRBJ2-1; 11 bases line up with TRBD1. Trimming at V came to 5 bases and at J to 4 bases, leaving 4 bases not matched to a gene. Germline values: CDR1 SGHTA, CDR2 FQGNSA. The CDR3 consists of 15 residues. DNA for the CDR3: TGTGCCAGCAGCGGGGACAGGGGGGGATACAATGAGCAGTTCTTC. Protein: CASSGDRGGYNEQFF.

The V gene is TRBV27, the J gene TRBJ1-5; 10 nucleotides match TRBD1. The CDR3 sequence is 16 residues long. The V segment lost 4 bases and the J segment 11 bases; nucleotides outside the gene matches: 14. Germline-derived CDR1 and CDR2 are MNHEY and SMNVEV (reference sequence). The CDR3 bases are TGTGCCAGCAGTTCGTTGGGACAGGGGCCCCTATCGGCCCAGCATTTT. It encodes CASSSLGQGPLSAQHF.

The chain employs TRBV4-2 and TRBJ2-7; 9 bases agree with TRBD2. Germline CDR1 is LGHNA and CDR2 is YNFKEQ. J lost 2 bases, V lost 0 bases, and 8 bases had no gene match. The CDR3 is 17 residues long. The CDR3 coding sequence is TGTGCCAGCAGCCAAGAAGGGGCGGGAGGGATAACCTACGAGCAGTACTTC. Amino acid sequence: CASSQEGAGGITYEQYF.

CDR3 sequence reads: CASSFLRGKNIQYF. As DNA, the CDR3 is TGTGCCAGCAGTTTTTTAAGAGGCAAAAACATTCAGTACTTC. The gene calls are TRBV28 and TRBJ2-4; D is unresolved. The V end lost 3 bases, the J end lost 3 bases, and 9 bases lay between the germline ends. Germline assignment: CDR1 MDHEN and CDR2 SYDVKM. The CDR3 runs 14 residues. The variable domain in full, completed from reference TRBV28 and TRBJ2-4, reads DVKVTQSSRYLVKRTGEKVFLECVQDMDHENMFWYRQDPGLGLRLIYFSYDVKMKEKGDIPEGYSVSREKKERFSLILESASTNQTSMYLCASSFLRGKNIQYFGAGTRLSVL.